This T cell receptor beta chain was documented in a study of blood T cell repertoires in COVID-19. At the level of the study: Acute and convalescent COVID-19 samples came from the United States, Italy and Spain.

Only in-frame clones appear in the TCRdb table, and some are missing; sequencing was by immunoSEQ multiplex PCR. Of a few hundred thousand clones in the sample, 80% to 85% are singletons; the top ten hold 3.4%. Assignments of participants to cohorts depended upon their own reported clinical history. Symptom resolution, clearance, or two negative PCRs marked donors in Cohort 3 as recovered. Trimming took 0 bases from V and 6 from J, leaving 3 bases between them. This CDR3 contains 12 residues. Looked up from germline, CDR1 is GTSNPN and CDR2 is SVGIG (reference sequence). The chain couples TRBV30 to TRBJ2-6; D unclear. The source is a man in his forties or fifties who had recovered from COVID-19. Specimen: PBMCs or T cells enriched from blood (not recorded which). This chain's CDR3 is CAWSVQANVLTF. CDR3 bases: TGTGCCTGGAGTGTACAGGCCAACGTCCTGACTTTC.